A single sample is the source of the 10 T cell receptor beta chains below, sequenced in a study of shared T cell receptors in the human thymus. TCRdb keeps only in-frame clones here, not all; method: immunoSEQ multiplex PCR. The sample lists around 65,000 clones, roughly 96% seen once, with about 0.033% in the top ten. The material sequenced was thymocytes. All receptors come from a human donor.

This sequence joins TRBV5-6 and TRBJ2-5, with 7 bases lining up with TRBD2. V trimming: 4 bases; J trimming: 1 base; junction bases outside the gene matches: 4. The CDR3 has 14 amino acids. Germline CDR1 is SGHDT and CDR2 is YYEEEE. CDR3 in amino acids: CASSPAGPQETQYF. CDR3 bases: TGTGCCAGCAGCCCAGCGGGGCCCCAAGAGACCCAGTACTTC.

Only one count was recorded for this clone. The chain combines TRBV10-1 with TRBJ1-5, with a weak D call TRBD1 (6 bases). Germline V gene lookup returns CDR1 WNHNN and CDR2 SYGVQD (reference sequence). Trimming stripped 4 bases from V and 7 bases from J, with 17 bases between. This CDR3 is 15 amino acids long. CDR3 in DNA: TGCGCCAGCAGTGGGGGTTGGGGGCAGGGGCAGCCCCAGCATTTT. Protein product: CASSGGWGQGQPQHF.

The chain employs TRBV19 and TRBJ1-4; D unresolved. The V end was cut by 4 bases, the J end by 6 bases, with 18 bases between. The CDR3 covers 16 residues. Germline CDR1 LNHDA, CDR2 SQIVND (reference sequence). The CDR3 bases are TGTGCCAGTAGTAAGACGTGCCCTCTTCATGATGAAAAACTGTTTTTT. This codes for CASSKTCPLHDEKLFF.

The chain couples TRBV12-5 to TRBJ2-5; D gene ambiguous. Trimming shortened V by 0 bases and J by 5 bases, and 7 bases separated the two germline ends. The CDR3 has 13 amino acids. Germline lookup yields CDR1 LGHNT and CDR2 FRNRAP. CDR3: CASGLVTRETQYF. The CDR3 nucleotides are TGTGCTAGTGGTTTGGTAACGAGGGAGACCCAGTACTTC.

The CDR3, as DNA: TGTGCTAGTGGCCCGGAGGGGGACCGGTACAATGAGCAGTTCTTC. As protein: CASGPEGDRYNEQFF. This rearrangement joins TRBV12-5 to TRBJ2-1; TRBD1 or TRBD2 may be the D gene (6 bases each). Germline values: CDR1 LGHNT, CDR2 FRNRAP. The length of the CDR3 is 15 residues. Trimming cost V 6 bases and J 4 bases, with 16 bases left between them.

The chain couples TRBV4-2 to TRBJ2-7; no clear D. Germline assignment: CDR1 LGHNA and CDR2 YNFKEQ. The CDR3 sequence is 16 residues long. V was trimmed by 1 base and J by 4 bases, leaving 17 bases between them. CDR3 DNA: TGTGCCAGCAGCCAAGGAGTGTCGAGCCCCCTATACGAGCAGTACTTC. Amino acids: CASSQGVSSPLYEQYF.

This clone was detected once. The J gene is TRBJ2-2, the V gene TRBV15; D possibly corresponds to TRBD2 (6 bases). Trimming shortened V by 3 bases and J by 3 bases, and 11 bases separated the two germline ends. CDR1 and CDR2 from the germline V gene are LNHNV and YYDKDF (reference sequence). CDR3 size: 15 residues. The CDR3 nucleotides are TGTGCCACCAGCAGGCGACTAGGGGACACCGGGGAGCTGTTTTTT. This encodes CATSRRLGDTGELFF.

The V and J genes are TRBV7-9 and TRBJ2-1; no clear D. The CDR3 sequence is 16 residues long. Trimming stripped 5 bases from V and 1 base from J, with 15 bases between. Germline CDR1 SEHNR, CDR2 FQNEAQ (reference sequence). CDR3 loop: CASSPILRESYNEQFF. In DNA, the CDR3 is TGTGCCAGCAGCCCCATATTAAGGGAATCCTACAATGAGCAGTTCTTC.

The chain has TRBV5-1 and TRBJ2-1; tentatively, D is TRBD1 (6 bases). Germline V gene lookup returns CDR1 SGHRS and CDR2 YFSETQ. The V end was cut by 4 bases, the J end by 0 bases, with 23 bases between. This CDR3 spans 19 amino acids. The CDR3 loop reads CASSHEEKSDSLSYNEQFF. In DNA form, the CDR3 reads TGCGCCAGCAGCCACGAGGAAAAATCGGACAGCCTCTCCTACAATGAGCAGTTCTTC.

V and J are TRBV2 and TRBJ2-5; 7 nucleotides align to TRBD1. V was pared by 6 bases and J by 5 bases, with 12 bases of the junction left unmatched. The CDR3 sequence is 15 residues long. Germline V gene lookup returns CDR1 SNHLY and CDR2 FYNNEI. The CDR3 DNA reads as TGTGCCAGCAGCCAAAGTGTACAGGGGCTGGAGACCCAGTACTTC. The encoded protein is CASSQSVQGLETQYF.